This T cell receptor beta chain was retrieved from a study of OX40 agonist ivuxolimab in advanced cancers. Study information: Around 40% of patients had received prior checkpoint inhibitor therapy.

A history of autoimmune disease or systemic immunosuppression excluded patients. The CDR3 runs 15 residues. The trim removed 4 bases at V and 1 base at J, leaving 3 bases unmatched. The germline V gene has CDR1 SGHVS and CDR2 FQNEAQ. Assay used: immunoSEQ multiplex PCR; TCRdb lists only in-frame clones, some missing. Of some 66,000 clones listed, around 83% are singletons. As regards this clone: Antigen: not known.

Notes on the study in general: At doses 0.1 to 3.0 mg/kg, CD4+ and CD8+ clones expanded.

The gene calls are TRBV7-8 and TRBJ2-3, with TRBD2 identical over 9 bases. The sequence came from an adult with an advanced solid tumor such as melanoma, head and neck, liver or kidney cancer. The specimen comprised CD4+ or CD8+ T cells sorted from blood, sampled in a trial of the OX40 agonist ivuxolimab. The CDR3 loop is CASSSTSGGTDTQYF. CDR3 nucleotides: TGTGCCAGCAGCTCGACTAGCGGAGGCACAGATACGCAGTATTTT.